This T cell receptor (beta chain) was captured by sequencing in a study of cytomegalovirus exposure and HLA in healthy donors. Study-level findings and limits: Being productive about 90% or about 30% of the time was typical of most TCR beta V segments in an earlier analysis.

As regards this clone: The antigen is unknown.

CDR1 is PRHDT and CDR2 is FYEKMQ in the germline V gene (reference sequence). Trimming at V came to 5 bases and at J to 4 bases, leaving 5 bases not matched to a gene. This CDR3 has 14 amino acids. Use of 60 Vbeta and 13 Jbeta primers characterized the PCR. The assay was immunoSEQ multiplex PCR, and TCRdb's table has in-frame clones only and misses some. This table holds fewer than 200,000 clones, 75% to 85% found once. The sample comprised PBMCs. The rearrangement links TRBV13 to TRBJ1-3; 7 bases agree with TRBD1. This TCR was recovered from a woman aged 25 to 45 in good health and CMV-seronegative. CDR3 bases: TGTGCCAGCAGCCCGACAGGGACCGGAAACACCATATATTTT. This encodes CASSPTGTGNTIYF.